The rows below give T cell receptor beta chains drawn from one sample of a study of blood T cell repertoires in COVID-19. TCRdb's table, derived via immunoSEQ multiplex PCR, lists solely in-frame clones and lacks some. The data show about 150,000 clones, approximately 80% seen once. The sequenced sample consisted of peripheral blood. Receptors originate from a man in his 60s with acute or convalescent COVID-19. Both conserved end residues are part of each CDR3. A D gene is named only where the DNA matches it firmly. Clone size is stated in some rows and not others, as once, few, many or a class when expanded.

d_call,v_call,j_call,clone_size,cdr3_aa,cdr3_nt
TRBD1,TRBV4-1,TRBJ1-1,.,CASSDKTGGTEAFF,TGCGCCAGCAGCGACAAAACAGGGGGCACTGAAGCTTTCTTT
.,TRBV11-2,TRBJ2-2,.,CASSLGGAGELFF,TGTGCCAGCAGCTTAGGAGGCGCCGGGGAGCTGTTTTTT
.,TRBV19,TRBJ1-1,.,CASSTRGTLNTEAFF,TGTGCCAGTAGTACCCGCGGGACCCTGAACACTGAAGCTTTCTTT
TRBD1,TRBV9,TRBJ2-7,few,CASSPRQGGSYEQYF,TGTGCCAGCAGCCCCCGACAGGGCGGCTCCTACGAGCAGTACTTC
.,TRBV5-1,TRBJ2-5,.,CASSLNTAGGEETQYF,TGCGCCAGCAGCTTGAACACGGCGGGTGGGGAAGAGACCCAGTACTTC
.,TRBV6-5,TRBJ1-6,.,CASSYHRAGSPLHF,TGTGCCAGCAGTTACCACAGGGCGGGTTCACCCCTCCACTTT
TRBD1,TRBV7-9,TRBJ2-2,.,CASLQRRPGQGFTGELFF,TGTGCCAGCCTGCAGCGCCGGCCGGGACAGGGATTCACCGGGGAGCTGTTTTTT
.,TRBV18,TRBJ1-2,.,CASSPTAYYGYTF,TGTGCCAGCTCACCTACAGCCTACTATGGCTACACCTTC
.,TRBV27,TRBJ2-7,.,CASMGTLTYEQYF,TGTGCCAGCATGGGGACACTTACTTACGAGCAGTACTTC
.,TRBV7-2,TRBJ2-7,.,CASSKDGAQGVYEQYF,TGTGCCAGCAGCAAAGATGGGGCACAGGGTGTTTACGAGCAGTACTTC
TRBD1,TRBV3-1/TRBV3-2,TRBJ1-2,.,CASSHTTGGRGSYTF,TGTGCCAGCAGCCACACGACAGGGGGCAGGGGGAGCTACACCTTC
.,TRBV7-9,TRBJ2-3,.,CASSSDSSSDTQYF,TGTGCCAGCAGCTCGGACAGTTCTTCAGATACGCAGTATTTT
TRBD1,TRBV30,TRBJ1-5,.,CAWSGQGAGQPQHF,TGTGCCTGGAGTGGGCAGGGGGCGGGTCAGCCCCAGCATTTT
.,TRBV28,TRBJ1-2,.,CASKRQYGYTF,TGTGCCAGCAAGAGACAGTATGGCTACACCTTC
.,TRBV15,TRBJ2-7,few,CATSRDRVDEQYF,TGTGCCACCAGCAGAGACAGGGTTGACGAGCAGTACTTC
.,TRBV5-1,TRBJ1-6,.,CASSLGGGNSPLHF,TGCGCCAGCAGCTTGGGGGGAGGGAATTCACCCCTCCACTTT